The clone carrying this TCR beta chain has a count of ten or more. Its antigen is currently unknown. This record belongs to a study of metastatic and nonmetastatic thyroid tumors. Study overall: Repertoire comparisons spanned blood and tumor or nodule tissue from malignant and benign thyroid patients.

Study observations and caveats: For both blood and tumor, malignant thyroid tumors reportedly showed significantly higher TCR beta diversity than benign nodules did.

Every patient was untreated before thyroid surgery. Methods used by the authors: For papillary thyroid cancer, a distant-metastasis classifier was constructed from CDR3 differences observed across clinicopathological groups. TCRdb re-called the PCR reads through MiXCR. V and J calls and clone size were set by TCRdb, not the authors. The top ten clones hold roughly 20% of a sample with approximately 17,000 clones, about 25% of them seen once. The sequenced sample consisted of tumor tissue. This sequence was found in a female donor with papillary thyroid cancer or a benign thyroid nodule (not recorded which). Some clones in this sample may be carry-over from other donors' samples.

In DNA form, the CDR3 reads TGTGCCAGCAGCCGAGCCAGCGGGAGCTCCTACAATGAGCAGTTCTTC. It is translated as CASSRASGSSYNEQFF. V usage is TRBV4-2 and J usage is TRBJ2-1; TRBD2 aligns across 8 bases. The CDR3 loop spans 16 amino acids. V trimming: 4 bases; J trimming: 0 bases; junction bases outside the gene matches: 5. In germline, CDR1 is LGHNA, CDR2 YNFKEQ.